The T cell receptor beta chain under discussion was sequenced for a study of Graves' ophthalmopathy and Graves' hyperthyroidism. Study-wide points: The model's prediction of ophthalmopathy progression had approximately 71% sensitivity and around 77% specificity. Ophthalmopathy could be told apart from stable hyperthyroidism by a 13-signature model (around 85% sensitivity, approximately 81% specificity). Appearing in blood as well were most expanded thyroid clonotypes above 0.001 frequency.

The study amplified TCR beta CDR3 regions using RNA transcripts. RT-PCR was first run with HTBI primers, then multiplex PCR in a second round. TCRdb re-called the multiplex PCR reads through MiXCR, storing one row per CDR3 protein. Counted here are about 600,000 distinct CDR3 sequences, 35% to 40% occurring once; the ten biggest clones make up roughly 4.5%. Patients newly diagnosed with hyperthyroidism, under 2 months' duration, were aged 18 to 65, the study reports. CDR1 SEHNR and CDR2 FQNEAQ come from the germline V gene (reference sequence). The CDR3 has 14 residues. As concerns this clonotype: Its antigen is not known. Germline and junction disagree at one end, which may indicate a read error.

The sequence derives from an adult man with Graves' hyperthyroidism. This chain uses TRBV7-9 with TRBJ2-7, with D possibly TRBD2 on 6 matching bases. The end of the DNA is better explained by TRBJ2-3, so the J call may be wrong. The sample consisted of peripheral blood or thyroid tissue (not recorded which). DNA for the CDR3: TGTGCCAACAGCATACAATCGGGAGCGGATACGCAGTATTTT. The encoded protein is CANSIQSGADTQYF.